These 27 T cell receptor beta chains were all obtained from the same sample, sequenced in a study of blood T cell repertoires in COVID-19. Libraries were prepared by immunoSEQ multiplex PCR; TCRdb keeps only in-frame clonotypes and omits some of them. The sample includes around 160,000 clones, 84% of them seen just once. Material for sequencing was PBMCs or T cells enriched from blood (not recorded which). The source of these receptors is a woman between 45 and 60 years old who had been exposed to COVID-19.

The CDR3: CAWDRENTEAFF. The DNA for the CDR3 is TGTGCCTGGGACAGAGAGAACACTGAAGCTTTCTTT. V usage is TRBV30 and J usage is TRBJ1-1; a weak D match, TRBD1 (5 bases). Germline CDR1 and CDR2: GTSNPN and SVGIG (reference sequence). CDR3 length equals 12 residues. Trimming removed 5 bases from V and 1 base from J, with 8 bases in between.

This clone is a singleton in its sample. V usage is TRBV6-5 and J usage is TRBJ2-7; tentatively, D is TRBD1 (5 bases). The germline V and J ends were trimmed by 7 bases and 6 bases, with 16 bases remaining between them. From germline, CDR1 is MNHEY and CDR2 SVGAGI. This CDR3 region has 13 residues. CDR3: CASIVTRVGEQYF. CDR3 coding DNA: TGTGCCAGCATCGTGACCAGGGTGGGCGAGCAGTACTTC.

The CDR3 is CASSQRPTGTSGSGLSYNEQFF. The CDR3 bases are TGCGCCAGCAGCCAACGACCCACTGGGACTAGCGGGAGTGGCCTCTCCTACAATGAGCAGTTCTTC. The V gene is TRBV4-3, the J gene TRBJ2-1; 14 bases align to TRBD2. There are 22 residues in the CDR3. V lost 2 bases to trimming and J lost 0 bases; unmatched junction nucleotides: 15. CDR1 is LGHNA, CDR2 YSLEER, per germline.

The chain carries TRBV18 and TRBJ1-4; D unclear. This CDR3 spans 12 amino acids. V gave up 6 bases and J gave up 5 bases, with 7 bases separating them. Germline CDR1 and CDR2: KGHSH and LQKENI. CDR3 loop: CASSPTNEKLFF. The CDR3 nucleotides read TGTGCCAGCTCGCCTACCAATGAAAAACTGTTTTTT. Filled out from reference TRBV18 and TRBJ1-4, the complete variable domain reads NAGVMQNPRHLVRRRGQEARLRCSPMKGHSHVYWYRQLPEEGLKFMVYLQKENIIDESGMPKERFSAEFPKEGPSILRIQQVVRGDSAAYFCASSPTNEKLFFGSGTQLSVL.

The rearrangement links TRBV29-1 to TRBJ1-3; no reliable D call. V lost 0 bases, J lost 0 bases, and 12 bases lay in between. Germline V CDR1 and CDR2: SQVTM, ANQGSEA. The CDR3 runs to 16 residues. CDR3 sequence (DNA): TGCAGCGTTGAAGACAGGTTTATGAGCTCTGGAAACACCATATATTTT. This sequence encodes CSVEDRFMSSGNTIYF.

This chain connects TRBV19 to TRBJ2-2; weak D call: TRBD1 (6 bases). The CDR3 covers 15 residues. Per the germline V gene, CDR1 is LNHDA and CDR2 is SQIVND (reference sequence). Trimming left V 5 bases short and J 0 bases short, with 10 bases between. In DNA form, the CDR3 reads TGTGCCAGTAGTGTATCAGGGGCGAACACCGGGGAGCTGTTTTTT. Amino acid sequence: CASSVSGANTGELFF. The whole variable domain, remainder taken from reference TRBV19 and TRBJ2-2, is DGGITQSPKYLFRKEGQNVTLSCEQNLNHDAMYWYRQDPGQGLRLIYYSQIVNDFQKGDIAEGYSVSREKKESFPLTVTSAQKNPTAFYLCASSVSGANTGELFFGEGSRLTVL.

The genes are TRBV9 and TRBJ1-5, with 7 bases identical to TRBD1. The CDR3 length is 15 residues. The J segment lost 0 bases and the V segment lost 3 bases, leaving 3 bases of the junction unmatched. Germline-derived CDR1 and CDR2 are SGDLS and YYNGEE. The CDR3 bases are TGTGCCAGCAGCGCAGGGGGTGGTAGCAATCAGCCCCAGCATTTT. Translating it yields CASSAGGGSNQPQHF.

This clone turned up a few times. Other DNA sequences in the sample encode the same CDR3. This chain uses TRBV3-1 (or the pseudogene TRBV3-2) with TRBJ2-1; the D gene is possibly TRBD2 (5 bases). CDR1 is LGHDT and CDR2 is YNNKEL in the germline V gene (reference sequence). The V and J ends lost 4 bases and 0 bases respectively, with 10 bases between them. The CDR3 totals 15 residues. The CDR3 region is CASSRSGSSYNEQFF. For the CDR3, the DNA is TGTGCCAGCAGCCGCTCGGGGAGCTCCTACAATGAGCAGTTCTTC.

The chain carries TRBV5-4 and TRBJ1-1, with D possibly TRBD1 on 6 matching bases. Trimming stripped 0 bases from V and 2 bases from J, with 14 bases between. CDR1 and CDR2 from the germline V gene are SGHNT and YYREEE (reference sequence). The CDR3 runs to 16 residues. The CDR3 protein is CASSLGSGTFNTEAFF. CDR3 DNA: TGTGCCAGCAGCTTGGGATCCGGGACATTTAACACTGAAGCTTTCTTT.

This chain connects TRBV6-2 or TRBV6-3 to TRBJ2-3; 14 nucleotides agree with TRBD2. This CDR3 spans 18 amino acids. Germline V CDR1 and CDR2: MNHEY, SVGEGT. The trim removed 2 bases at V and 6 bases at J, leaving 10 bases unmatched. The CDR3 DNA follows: TGTGCCAGCAGTTACCCGGGACTAGCGGGAGACCCGAAGGATACGCAGTATTTT. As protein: CASSYPGLAGDPKDTQYF.

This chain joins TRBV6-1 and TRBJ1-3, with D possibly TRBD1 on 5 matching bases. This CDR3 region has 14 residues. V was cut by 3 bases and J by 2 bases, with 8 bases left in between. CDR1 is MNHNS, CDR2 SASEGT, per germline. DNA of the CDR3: TGTGCCAGCAGTGACCGCAGGGCTGGAAACACCATATATTTT. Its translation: CASSDRRAGNTIYF.

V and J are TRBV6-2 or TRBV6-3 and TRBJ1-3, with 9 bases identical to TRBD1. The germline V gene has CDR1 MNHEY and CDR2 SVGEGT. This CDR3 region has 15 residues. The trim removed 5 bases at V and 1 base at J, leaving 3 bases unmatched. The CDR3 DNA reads TGTGCCAGCAGTCGACAGGGGGTATCTGGAAACACCATATATTTT. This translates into CASSRQGVSGNTIYF.

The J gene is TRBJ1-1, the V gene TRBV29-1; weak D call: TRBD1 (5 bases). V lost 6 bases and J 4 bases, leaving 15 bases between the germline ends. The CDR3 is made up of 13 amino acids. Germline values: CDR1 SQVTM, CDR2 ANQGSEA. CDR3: CSVTQASGTEAFF. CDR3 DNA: TGCAGCGTAACACAGGCTTCGGGCACTGAAGCTTTCTTT.

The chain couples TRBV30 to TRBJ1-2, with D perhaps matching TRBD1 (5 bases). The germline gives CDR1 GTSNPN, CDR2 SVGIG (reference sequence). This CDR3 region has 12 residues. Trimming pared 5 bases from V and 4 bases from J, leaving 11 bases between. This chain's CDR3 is CAWGSTGYGYTF. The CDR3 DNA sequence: TGTGCCTGGGGATCTACAGGCTATGGCTACACCTTC. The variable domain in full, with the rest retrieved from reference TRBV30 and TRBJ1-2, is SQTIHQWPATLVQPVGSPLSLECTVEGTSNPNLYWYRQAAGRGLQLLFYSVGIGQISSEVPQNLSASRPQDRQFILSSKKLLLSDSGFYLCAWGSTGYGYTFGSGTRLTVV.

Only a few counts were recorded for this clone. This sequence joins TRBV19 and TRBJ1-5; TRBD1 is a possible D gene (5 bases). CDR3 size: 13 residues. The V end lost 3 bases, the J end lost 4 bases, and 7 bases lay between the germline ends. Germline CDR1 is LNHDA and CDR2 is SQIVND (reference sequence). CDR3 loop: CASSMGLNQPQHF. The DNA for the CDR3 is TGTGCCAGTAGTATGGGGCTTAATCAGCCCCAGCATTTT. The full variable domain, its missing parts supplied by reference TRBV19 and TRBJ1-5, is DGGITQSPKYLFRKEGQNVTLSCEQNLNHDAMYWYRQDPGQGLRLIYYSQIVNDFQKGDIAEGYSVSREKKESFPLTVTSAQKNPTAFYLCASSMGLNQPQHFGDGTRLSIL.

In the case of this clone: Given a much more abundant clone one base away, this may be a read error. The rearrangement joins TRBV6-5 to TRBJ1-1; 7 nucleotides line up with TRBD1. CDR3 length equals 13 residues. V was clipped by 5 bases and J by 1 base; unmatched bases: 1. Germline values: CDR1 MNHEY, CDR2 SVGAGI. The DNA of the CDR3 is TGTGCCAGCAGTCGACAGGGGAACACTGAAGCTTTCTTT. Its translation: CASSRQGNTEAFF.

CDR3 protein: CSASARIFYEQYF. In DNA form, the CDR3 reads TGCAGTGCTAGTGCGCGGATTTTCTACGAGCAGTACTTC. The chain carries TRBV20-1 and TRBJ2-7; D unresolved. Germline V lookup: CDR1 DFQATT, CDR2 SNEGSKA (reference sequence). Between the trimmed V and J ends, which lost 3 bases and 3 bases, there was a span of 12 bases. The CDR3 extends over 13 amino acids.

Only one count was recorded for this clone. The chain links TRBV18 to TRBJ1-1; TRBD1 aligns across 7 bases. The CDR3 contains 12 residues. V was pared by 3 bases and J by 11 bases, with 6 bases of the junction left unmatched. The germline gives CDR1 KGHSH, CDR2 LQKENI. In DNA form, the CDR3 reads TGTGCCAGCTCACCTACAACAGGGGCGGCTTTCTTT. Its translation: CASSPTTGAAFF.

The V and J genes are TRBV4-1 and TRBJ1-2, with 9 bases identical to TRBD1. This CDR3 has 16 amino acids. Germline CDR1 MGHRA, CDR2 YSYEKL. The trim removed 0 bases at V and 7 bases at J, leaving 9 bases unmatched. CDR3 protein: CASSQEGTGYMAGYTF. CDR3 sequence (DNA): TGCGCCAGCAGCCAAGAAGGGACAGGGTATATGGCTGGCTACACCTTC.

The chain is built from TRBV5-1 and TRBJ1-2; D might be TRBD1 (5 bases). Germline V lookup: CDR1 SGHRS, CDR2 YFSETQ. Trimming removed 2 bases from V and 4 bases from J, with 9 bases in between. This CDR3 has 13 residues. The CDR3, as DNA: TGCGCCAGCAGCTTACAAACAGGCTATGGCTACACCTTC. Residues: CASSLQTGYGYTF.

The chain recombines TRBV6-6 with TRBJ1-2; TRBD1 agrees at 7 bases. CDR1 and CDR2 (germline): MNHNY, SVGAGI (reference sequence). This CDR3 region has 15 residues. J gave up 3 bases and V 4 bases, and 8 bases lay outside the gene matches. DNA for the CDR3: TGTGCCAGCAGTTTTTCACAAGACAGGGACTATGGCTACACCTTC. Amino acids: CASSFSQDRDYGYTF.

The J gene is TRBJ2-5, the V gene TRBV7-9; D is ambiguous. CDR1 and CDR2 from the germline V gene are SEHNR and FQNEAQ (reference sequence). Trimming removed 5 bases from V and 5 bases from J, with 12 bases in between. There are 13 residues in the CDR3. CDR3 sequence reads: CASSLYGQETQYF. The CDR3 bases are TGTGCCAGCAGCCTTTATGGGCAGGAGACCCAGTACTTC. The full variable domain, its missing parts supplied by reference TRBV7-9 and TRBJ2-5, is DTGVSQNPRHKITKRGQNVTFRCDPISEHNRLYWYRQTLGQGPEFLTYFQNEAQLEKSRLLSDRFSAERPKGSFSTLEIQRTEQGDSAMYLCASSLYGQETQYFGPGTRLLVL.

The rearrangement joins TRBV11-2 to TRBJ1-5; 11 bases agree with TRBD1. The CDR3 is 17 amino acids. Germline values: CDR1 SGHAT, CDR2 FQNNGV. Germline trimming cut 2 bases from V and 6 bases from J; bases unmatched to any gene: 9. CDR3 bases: TGTGCCAGCAGCTTATTATCCGGGACAGGGGGAACTCAGCCCCAGCATTTT. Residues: CASSLLSGTGGTQPQHF.

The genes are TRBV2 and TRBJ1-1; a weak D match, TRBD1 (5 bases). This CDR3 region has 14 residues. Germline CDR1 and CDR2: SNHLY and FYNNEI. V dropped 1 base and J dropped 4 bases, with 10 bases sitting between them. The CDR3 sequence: CASSEDVGLTEAFF. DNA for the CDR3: TGTGCCAGCAGTGAAGATGTGGGGCTCACTGAAGCTTTCTTT.

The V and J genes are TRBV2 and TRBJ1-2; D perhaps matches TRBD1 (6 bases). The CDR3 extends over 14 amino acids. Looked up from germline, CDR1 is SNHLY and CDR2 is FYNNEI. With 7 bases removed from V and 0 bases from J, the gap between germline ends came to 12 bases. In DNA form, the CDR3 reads TGTGCCAGCAAACAGGGACTATCTAACTATGGCTACACCTTC. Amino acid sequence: CASKQGLSNYGYTF.

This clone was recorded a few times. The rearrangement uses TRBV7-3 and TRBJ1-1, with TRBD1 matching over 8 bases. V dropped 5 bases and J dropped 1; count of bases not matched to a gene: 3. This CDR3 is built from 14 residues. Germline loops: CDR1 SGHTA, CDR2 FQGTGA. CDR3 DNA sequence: TGTGCCAGCAGCGCAGGGACAGGGAACACTGAAGCTTTCTTT. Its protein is CASSAGTGNTEAFF.

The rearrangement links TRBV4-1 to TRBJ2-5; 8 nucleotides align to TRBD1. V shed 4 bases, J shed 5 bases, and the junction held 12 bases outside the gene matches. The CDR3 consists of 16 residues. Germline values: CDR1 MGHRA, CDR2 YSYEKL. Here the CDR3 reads CASSPSLGQGAETQYF. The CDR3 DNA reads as TGCGCCAGCAGCCCGTCGCTCGGACAGGGTGCGGAGACCCAGTACTTC.